This TCR beta chain is drawn from a study of blood T cell repertoires in COVID-19. Germline V gene data show CDR1 as MNHEY and CDR2 as SVGEGT. This CDR3 region has 15 residues. The V gene end was trimmed by 5 bases and the J gene end by 7 bases; junction bases not matched to a gene: 8. Produced via immunoSEQ multiplex PCR; TCRdb's table is partial and in-frame only. The repertoire holds about 120,000 clones, with 85% as singletons. The V gene is TRBV6-2 or TRBV6-3, the J gene TRBJ2-1; 10 bases line up with TRBD1. Specimen: peripheral blood. The source is an elderly man with active or convalescent COVID-19. This CDR3 reads CASSPRQGAWNEQFF. As DNA, the CDR3 is TGTGCCAGCAGTCCGAGACAGGGGGCTTGGAATGAGCAGTTCTTC.